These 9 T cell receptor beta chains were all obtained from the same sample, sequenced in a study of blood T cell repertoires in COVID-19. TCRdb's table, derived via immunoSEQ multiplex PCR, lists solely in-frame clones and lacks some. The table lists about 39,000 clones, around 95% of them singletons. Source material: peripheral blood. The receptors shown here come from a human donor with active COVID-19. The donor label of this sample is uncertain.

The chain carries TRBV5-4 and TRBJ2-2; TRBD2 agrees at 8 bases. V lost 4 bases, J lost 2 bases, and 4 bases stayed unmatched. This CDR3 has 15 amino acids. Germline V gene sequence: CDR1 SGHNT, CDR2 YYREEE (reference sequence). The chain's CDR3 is CASSPGGDNTGELFF. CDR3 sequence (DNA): TGTGCCAGCAGCCCCGGGGGGGATAACACCGGGGAGCTGTTTTTT.

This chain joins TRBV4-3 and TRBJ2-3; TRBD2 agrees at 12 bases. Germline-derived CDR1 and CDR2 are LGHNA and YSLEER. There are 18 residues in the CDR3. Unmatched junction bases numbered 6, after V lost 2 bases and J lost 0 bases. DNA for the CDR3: TGCGCCAGCAGCCAAACGACTAGCGGGAGTGGGAGCACAGATACGCAGTATTTT. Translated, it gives CASSQTTSGSGSTDTQYF.

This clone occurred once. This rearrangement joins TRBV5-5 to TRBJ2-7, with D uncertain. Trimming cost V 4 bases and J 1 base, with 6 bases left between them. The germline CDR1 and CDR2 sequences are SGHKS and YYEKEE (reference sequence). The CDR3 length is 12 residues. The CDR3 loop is CASSPRSYEQYF. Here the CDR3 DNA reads TGTGCCAGCAGCCCGAGATCCTACGAGCAGTACTTC.

DNA of the CDR3: TGTGCCAGCAGCGGGGCGGGACGGAATAATTCACCCCTCCACTTT. Its protein product is CASSGAGRNNSPLHF. V gene TRBV28 combines with J gene TRBJ1-6; D perhaps matches TRBD1 (5 bases). The CDR3 has 15 residues. The V gene's germline CDR1 is MDHEN and CDR2 SYDVKM. Trimming left V 6 bases short and J 5 bases short, with 14 bases between.

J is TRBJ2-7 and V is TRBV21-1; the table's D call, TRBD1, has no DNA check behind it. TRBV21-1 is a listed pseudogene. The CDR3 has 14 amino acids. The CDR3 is CARGGQGGPYEQYF. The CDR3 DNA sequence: TGTGCCAGGGGGGGACAGGGAGGGCCCTACGAGCAGTACTTC.

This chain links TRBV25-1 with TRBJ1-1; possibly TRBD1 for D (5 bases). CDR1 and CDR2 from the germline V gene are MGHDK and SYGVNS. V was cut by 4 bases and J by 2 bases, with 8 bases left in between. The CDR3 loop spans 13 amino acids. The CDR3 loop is CASSVGANTEAFF. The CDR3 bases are TGTGCCAGCAGTGTAGGGGCTAACACTGAAGCTTTCTTT.

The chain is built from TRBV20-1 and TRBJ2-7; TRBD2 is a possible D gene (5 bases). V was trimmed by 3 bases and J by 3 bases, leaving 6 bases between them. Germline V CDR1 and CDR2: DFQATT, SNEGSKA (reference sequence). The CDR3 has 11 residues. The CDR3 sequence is CSASDYYEQYF. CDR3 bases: TGCAGTGCTAGCGACTACTACGAGCAGTACTTC.

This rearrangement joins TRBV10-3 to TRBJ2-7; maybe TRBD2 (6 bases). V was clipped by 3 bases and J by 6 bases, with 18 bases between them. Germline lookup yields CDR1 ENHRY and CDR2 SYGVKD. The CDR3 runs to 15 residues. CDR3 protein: CAISEGTGGIGEQYF. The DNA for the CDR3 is TGTGCCATCAGTGAAGGGACTGGAGGGATCGGCGAGCAGTACTTC.

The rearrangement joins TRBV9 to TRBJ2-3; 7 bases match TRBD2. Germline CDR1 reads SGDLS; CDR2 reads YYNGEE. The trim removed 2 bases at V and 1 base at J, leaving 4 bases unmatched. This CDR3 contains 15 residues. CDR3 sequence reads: CASSVGAGGTDTQYF. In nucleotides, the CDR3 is TGTGCCAGCAGCGTTGGGGCGGGGGGCACAGATACGCAGTATTTT.